The entry that follows covers one TCR beta chain sequence. It has no known antigen specificity. Base quality data are lacking; no much larger clone is found one base away. Because the library targeted alpha chains, this beta chain is an off-target read whose size means little. The CDR3 covers 14 residues, taking in both the cysteine and the phenylalanine. Of all the DNA, just the CDR3 is kept, 42 bases in frame from base 1. V is trimmed back by 6 bases and J by 8 bases, and the junction contains 10 bases that no gene match accounts for. The germline V gene (reference sequence) gives CDR1 as MNHEY and CDR2 as SMNVEV. Libraries were constructed by 5' RACE. The run used a NextSeq 500. To allow correction of PCR and sequencing errors, the TCR library protocol tagged every TCR cDNA molecule with a unique molecular identifier. The study's own analysis went as follows. TCR identification, UMI-based error correction and CDR3 extraction were all carried out with Decombinator tools. TCRs above a frequency of 2 per 1,000, corresponding to the top 1% of the tumor frequency distribution, were defined as expanded. Expanded tumor TCRs were classed as regional if statistically deemed absent (corrected P<0.05) from at least one tumor region, otherwise ubiquitous. Rényi diversity was computed with the R vegan package after subsampling each repertoire 100 times to 5,000 TCRs. CDR3 similarity networks were built from amino acid triplet string-kernel similarity, with CDR3s being connected when pairwise similarity was above 0.82. TCRdb applied fastp at Q25 and MiXCR to the public reads, then kept only in-frame beta chains. Each entry is one CDR3 protein sequence, shown with its most common DNA and genes. TCRdb, rather than the study authors, made the V and J calls. For this sample the table gives 4,000 to 6,500 distinct CDR3 sequences, of which roughly 6.5% were detected only once. Just over 35% of the sample is taken by the ten largest.

This entry comes from a study of spatial heterogeneity in lung cancer (dated by TCRdb to the late 2010s). Turning to the overall study: More beta-chain than alpha-chain transcripts were consistently detected, likely reflecting higher beta-chain transcript abundance. A strong correlation was found between TCR transcript counts in tumor regions and a T cell transcriptional module score from matched bulk RNA-seq. In the raw uncorrected reads, each unique combination of TCR and UMI appeared on average more than ten times. In non-small cell lung cancer, the study made a quantitative comparison of TCR alpha and beta repertoires among multiple tumor regions, matched nontumor lung and blood. The study linked features of the TCR repertoire to counts of nonsynonymous mutations, which were determined by whole-exome sequencing of tumor tissue. Both alpha and beta chains were TCR-sequenced in 220 or so tumor regions, approximately 68 matched nontumor lung samples and roughly 50 PBMC samples obtained at surgery.

What the work shows at the level of the full study, not this receptor alone: The tumor nonsynonymous mutation count correlated with the number of expanded intratumoral alpha and beta TCRs. TCR-seq was estimated to cover only approximately 6.6% of tumor T cells for alpha chains and approximately 12% for beta chains. Counts of ubiquitous and regional expanded TCRs correlated with counts of ubiquitous and regional nonsynonymous mutations, respectively. Confirming at a functional level the hypothesis that regional TCRs recognize regional mutations was considered to require additional single-cell paired TCR alpha and beta sequencing.

Read against the paper, the sample's time point label means: sample taken at primary tumor resection. Donors were 70 or so patients with early-stage, untreated non-small cell lung cancer from the lung TRACERx cohort. Whole RNA extracted from tumor and nontumor lung tissue, or from cryopreserved PBMC samples, was used for TCR sequencing without cell sorting. Only patients with enough RNA available from two or more tumor regions were chosen for TCR sequencing. Tumor and adjacent nontumor lung specimens were reviewed by a lung pathologist before selection. The sequence joins TRBV27 to TRBJ1-2; TRBD1 agrees with 9 junctional bases. The starting material was lung tumor tissue, obtained at surgery. This sequence was found in a female donor with early-stage non-small cell lung cancer. The CDR3 loop reads CASSWGQGISGYTF. The nucleotides read TGTGCCAGCAGCTGGGGACAGGGCATAAGCGGCTACACCTTC.